These 16 T cell receptor beta chains were sequenced from one sample in a study of shared clonotypes between healthy human individuals. TCRdb keeps only in-frame clones here, not all; method: immunoSEQ multiplex PCR. The repertoire holds 300,000 to 400,000 clones, with around 67% as singletons. Sequencing used memory CD4+ T cells sorted from blood. Subset noted: CD45RA-negative fraction. The receptors shown here come from a man between 25 and 39 years old in good health.

The chain is built from TRBV5-1 and TRBJ2-7; no reliable D call. This CDR3 has 14 amino acids. V was shortened by 2 bases and J by 7 bases, with 16 bases between the two germline ends. The germline V gene has CDR1 SGHRS and CDR2 YFSETQ. CDR3 in amino acids: CASSFFGRNSEQYF. CDR3 DNA sequence: TGCGCCAGCAGCTTTTTCGGGCGCAACTCGGAGCAGTACTTC.

This clone showed up just a few times. The rearrangement uses TRBV5-5 and TRBJ2-6; D ambiguous. The V and J ends lost 3 bases and 9 bases respectively, with 10 bases between them. The CDR3 covers 13 residues. In germline, CDR1 is SGHKS, CDR2 YYEKEE (reference sequence). The CDR3 here is CASSSNLGNVLTF. In DNA, the CDR3 is TGTGCCAGCAGCTCGAACCTAGGCAACGTCCTGACTTTC.

The V and J genes are TRBV28 and TRBJ2-1; D might be TRBD2 (5 bases). CDR3 length: 12 residues. Germline loops: CDR1 MDHEN, CDR2 SYDVKM. Trimming stripped 3 bases from V and 9 bases from J, with 9 bases between. The CDR3 DNA sequence: TGTGCCAGCAGTTTCCTAAGCGGTGAGCAGTTCTTC. It translates to CASSFLSGEQFF.

The V gene is TRBV4-1, the J gene TRBJ2-1; 12 bases map to TRBD2. After removal of 3 bases from V and 8 bases from J, the junction contained 5 bases not matched to a gene. The CDR3 is 15 amino acids. Germline lookup yields CDR1 MGHRA and CDR2 YSYEKL. CDR3 loop: CASSQGLAGTDEQFF. CDR3 nucleotides: TGCGCCAGCAGCCAGGGACTAGCGGGTACAGATGAGCAGTTCTTC.

This clone was seen ten or more times. The chain joins TRBV28 to TRBJ1-5, with 11 bases lining up with TRBD1. J gave up 0 bases and V 10 bases, and 20 bases lay outside the gene matches. The CDR3 totals 20 residues. Germline loops: CDR1 MDHEN, CDR2 SYDVKM. The CDR3 protein is CAITKGRDRGMLGSNQPQHF. As DNA, the CDR3 is TGTGCCATCACAAAGGGCCGGGACAGGGGGATGCTGGGTAGCAATCAGCCCCAGCATTTT.

The rearrangement links TRBV5-4 to TRBJ2-2; the D gene is possibly TRBD1 (5 bases). This CDR3 has 14 amino acids. V was pared by 4 bases and J by 6 bases, with 13 bases between. Per the germline V gene, CDR1 is SGHNT and CDR2 is YYREEE (reference sequence). The CDR3 nucleotides are TGTGCCAGCAGCCCCCAGGGTTTAGCCGGGGAGCTGTTTTTT. Its protein product is CASSPQGLAGELFF.

The V and J genes are TRBV7-2 and TRBJ2-7; TRBD1 agrees at 7 bases. J was trimmed by 0 bases and V by 3 bases; bases with no gene match: 8. Germline values: CDR1 SGHTA, CDR2 FQGNSA. The CDR3 covers 16 residues. The CDR3 nucleotides are TGTGCCAGCAGCTTCGGCCCCAGGGGGAACTCCTACGAGCAGTACTTC. Its translation: CASSFGPRGNSYEQYF.

Concerning this clone itself: Other DNA sequences in this sample translate to the same CDR3. The CDR3 sequence: CASSLSGQVLYSNQPQHF. The CDR3 bases are TGTGCCAGCAGTCTAAGCGGTCAGGTACTATATAGCAATCAGCCCCAGCATTTT. The chain employs TRBV27 and TRBJ1-5, with D hard to call. The germline gives CDR1 MNHEY, CDR2 SMNVEV (reference sequence). With 5 bases removed from V and 0 bases from J, the gap between germline ends came to 20 bases. This CDR3 is built from 18 residues.

On this clone itself: The sample contains more than one DNA sequence encoding this CDR3. The CDR3 sequence: CSVELPLNEKLFF. The CDR3 region has the DNA TGCAGCGTCGAGTTGCCCCTGAATGAAAAACTGTTTTTT. The chain combines TRBV29-1 with TRBJ1-4; D call uncertain. CDR1 and CDR2 from the germline V gene are SQVTM and ANQGSEA. The CDR3 is 13 amino acids. The germline V and J ends were trimmed by 6 bases and 5 bases, with 13 bases remaining between them.

This chain joins TRBV7-9 and TRBJ2-7, with D perhaps being TRBD1 or TRBD2 (6 bases each). V shed 5 bases and J shed 5 bases, with 22 bases lying between them. Looked up from germline, CDR1 is SEHNR and CDR2 is FQNEAQ (reference sequence). The CDR3 has 16 amino acids. CDR3 loop: CASSRGLAGRSDEQYF. The CDR3 region has the DNA TGTGCCAGCAGCCGGGGGCTGGCAGGAAGGTCTGACGAGCAGTACTTC.

The V and J genes are TRBV5-1 and TRBJ2-5; perhaps D is TRBD1 or TRBD2 (5 bases each). Germline CDR1 is SGHRS and CDR2 is YFSETQ. Trimming left V 4 bases short and J 2 bases short, with 21 bases between. The CDR3 loop spans 17 amino acids. CDR3 DNA sequence: TGCGCCAGCAGCCCGGGGACCGCACCACCTCCGCAAGAGACCCAGTACTTC. Translated, it gives CASSPGTAPPPQETQYF.

The sample holds a few counts of this clone. The chain recombines TRBV5-6 with TRBJ2-1; 15 positions match TRBD2. V gave up 4 bases and J gave up 3 bases; unmatched junction bases: 11. CDR1 is SGHDT, CDR2 YYEEEE, per germline. This CDR3 is built from 19 residues. The CDR3 region has the DNA TGTGCCAGCAGCCTAAGGGGACTAGCGGGAGGTCGAGGCTACAATGAGCAGTTCTTC. As protein: CASSLRGLAGGRGYNEQFF.

The gene calls are TRBV5-4 and TRBJ2-7; maybe TRBD1 (5 bases). Trimming removed 4 bases from V and 0 bases from J, with 14 bases in between. Germline CDR1 is SGHNT and CDR2 is YYREEE (reference sequence). The CDR3 loop spans 15 amino acids. The CDR3 here is CASSMQDKVSYEQYF. CDR3 in DNA: TGTGCCAGCAGCATGCAGGACAAGGTCTCCTACGAGCAGTACTTC.

This clone was observed a single time. This CDR3 reads CSVHEGDLTEAFF. The CDR3 DNA is TGCAGCGTTCATGAAGGGGATTTGACTGAAGCTTTCTTT. The chain couples TRBV29-1 to TRBJ1-1; weak D call: TRBD1 (5 bases). Trimming took off 5 bases at V and 5 bases at J, with 15 bases between the two ends. In germline, CDR1 is SQVTM, CDR2 ANQGSEA. This CDR3 comprises 13 residues.

The chain combines TRBV28 with TRBJ1-2; D gene unclear. The CDR3 extends over 12 amino acids. From germline, CDR1 is MDHEN and CDR2 SYDVKM. Trimming stripped 5 bases from V and 5 bases from J, with 9 bases between. The chain's CDR3 is CASSNMRYGYTF. In DNA form, the CDR3 reads TGTGCCAGCAGTAACATGAGGTATGGCTACACCTTC.

The chain combines TRBV9 with TRBJ2-5, with 9 bases fitting TRBD1. In germline, CDR1 is SGDLS, CDR2 YYNGEE. This CDR3 is 14 amino acids long. V was pared by 3 bases and J by 4 bases, with 4 bases of the junction left unmatched. This CDR3 is CASSALDRGETQYF. CDR3 in DNA: TGTGCCAGCAGCGCCTTGGACAGGGGAGAGACCCAGTACTTC.